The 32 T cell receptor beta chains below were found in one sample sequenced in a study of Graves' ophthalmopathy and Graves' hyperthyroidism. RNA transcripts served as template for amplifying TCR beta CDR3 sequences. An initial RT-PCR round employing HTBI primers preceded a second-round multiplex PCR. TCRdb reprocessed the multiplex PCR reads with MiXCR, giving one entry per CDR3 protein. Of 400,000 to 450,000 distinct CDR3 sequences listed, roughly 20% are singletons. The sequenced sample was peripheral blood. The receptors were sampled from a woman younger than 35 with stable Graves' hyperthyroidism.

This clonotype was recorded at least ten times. The CDR3 region has the DNA TGTGCCAGCAGTCACACAGGGGGTAGCAATCAGCCCCAGCATTTT. Translation: CASSHTGGSNQPQHF. The rearrangement uses TRBV6-5 and TRBJ1-5, with 8 bases aligning to TRBD1. Germline V gene lookup returns CDR1 MNHEY and CDR2 SVGAGI. The CDR3 sequence is 15 residues long. The V gene end was trimmed by 5 bases and the J gene end by 0 bases; junction bases not matched to a gene: 3.

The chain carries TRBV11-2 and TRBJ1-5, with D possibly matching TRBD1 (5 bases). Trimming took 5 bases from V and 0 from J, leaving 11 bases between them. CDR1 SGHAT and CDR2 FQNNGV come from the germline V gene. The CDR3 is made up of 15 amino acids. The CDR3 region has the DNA TGTGCCAGCAGCCCTGGGGACGGTAGCAATCAGCCCCAGCATTTT. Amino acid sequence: CASSPGDGSNQPQHF.

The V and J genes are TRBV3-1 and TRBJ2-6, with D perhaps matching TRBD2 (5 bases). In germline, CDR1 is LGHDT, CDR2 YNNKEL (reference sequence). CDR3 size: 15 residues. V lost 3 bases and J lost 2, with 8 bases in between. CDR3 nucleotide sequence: TGTGCCAGCAGCCACGGGGTAACTGGGGCCAACGTCCTGACTTTC. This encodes CASSHGVTGANVLTF. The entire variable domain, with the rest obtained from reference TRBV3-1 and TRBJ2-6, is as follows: DTAVSQTPKYLVTQMGNDKSIKCEQNLGHDTMYWYKQDSKKFLKIMFSYNNKELIINETVPNRFSPKSPDKAHLNLHINSLELGDSAVYFCASSHGVTGANVLTFGAGSRLTVL.

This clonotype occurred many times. The CDR3 loop is CASSQGLVSNTGELFF. Written as DNA, the CDR3 is TGTGCCAGCAGCCAGGGACTCGTCTCGAACACCGGGGAGCTGTTTTTT. J is TRBJ2-2 and V is TRBV7-2, with a weak D call TRBD2 (6 bases). Per germline, CDR1 SGHTA and CDR2 FQGNSA. Trimming pared 5 bases from V and 0 bases from J, leaving 13 bases between. The CDR3 length is 16 residues. Variable domain in full (rest from reference TRBV7-2 and TRBJ2-2): GAGVSQSPSNKVTEKGKDVELRCDPISGHTALYWYRQSLGQGLEFLIYFQGNSAPDKSGLPSDRFSAERTGGSVSTLTIQRTQQEDSAVYLCASSQGLVSNTGELFFGEGSRLTVL.

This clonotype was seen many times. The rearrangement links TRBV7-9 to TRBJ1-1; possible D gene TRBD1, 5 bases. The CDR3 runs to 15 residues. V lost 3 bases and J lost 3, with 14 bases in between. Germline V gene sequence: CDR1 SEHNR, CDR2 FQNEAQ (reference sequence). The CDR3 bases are TGTGCCAGCAGCTTGGCGGGGCAGAGGGACACTGAAGCTTTCTTT. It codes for CASSLAGQRDTEAFF.

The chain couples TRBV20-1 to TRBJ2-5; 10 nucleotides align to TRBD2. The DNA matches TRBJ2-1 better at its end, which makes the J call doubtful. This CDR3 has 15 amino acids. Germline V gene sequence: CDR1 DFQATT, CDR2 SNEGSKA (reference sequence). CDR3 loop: CSASDGLAAYNEQFF. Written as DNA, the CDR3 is TGCAGTGCCTCGGACGGACTAGCGGCCTACAATGAGCAGTTCTTC.

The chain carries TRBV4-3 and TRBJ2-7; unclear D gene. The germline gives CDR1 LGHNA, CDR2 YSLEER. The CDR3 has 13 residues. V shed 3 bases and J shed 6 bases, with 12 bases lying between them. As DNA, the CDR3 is TGCGCCAGCAGCCAGAGAATAGTCGGCGAGCAGTACTTC. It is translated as CASSQRIVGEQYF.

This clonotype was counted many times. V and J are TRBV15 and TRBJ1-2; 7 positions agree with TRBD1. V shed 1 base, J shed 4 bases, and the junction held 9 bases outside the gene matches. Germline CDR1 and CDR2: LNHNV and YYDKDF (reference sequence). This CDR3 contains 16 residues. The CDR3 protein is CATSRAGQTLFYGYTF. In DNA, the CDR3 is TGTGCCACCAGCAGAGCGGGACAGACCTTGTTCTATGGCTACACCTTC.

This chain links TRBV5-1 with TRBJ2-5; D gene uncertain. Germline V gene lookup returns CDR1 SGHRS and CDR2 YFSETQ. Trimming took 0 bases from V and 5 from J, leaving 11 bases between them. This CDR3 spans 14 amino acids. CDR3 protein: CASSLGLGWETQYF. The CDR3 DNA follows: TGCGCCAGCAGCTTGGGTCTGGGTTGGGAGACCCAGTACTTC. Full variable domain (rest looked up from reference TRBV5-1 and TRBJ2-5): KAGVTQTPRYLIKTRGQQVTLSCSPISGHRSVSWYQQTPGQGLQFLFEYFSETQRNKGNFPGRFSGRQFSNSRSEMNVSTLELGDSALYLCASSLGLGWETQYFGPGTRLLVL.

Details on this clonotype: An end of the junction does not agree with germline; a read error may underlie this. CDR3 bases: TGTGCCATCAGTTGGGACAGTGCCTCACCCCTCCACTTT. Encoded protein: CAISWDSASPLHF. The chain recombines TRBV27 with TRBJ1-6, with 7 bases that match TRBD1. The germline V gene has CDR1 MNHEY and CDR2 SMNVEV (reference sequence). The CDR3 covers 13 residues.

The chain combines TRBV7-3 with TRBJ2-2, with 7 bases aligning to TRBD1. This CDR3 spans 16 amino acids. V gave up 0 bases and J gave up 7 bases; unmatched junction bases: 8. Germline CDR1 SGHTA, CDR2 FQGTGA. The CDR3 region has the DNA TGTGCCAGCAGCTTAACGAGTCAGGGGGTGAGCGGGGAGCTGTTTTTT. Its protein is CASSLTSQGVSGELFF. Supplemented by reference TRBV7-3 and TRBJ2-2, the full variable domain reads GAGVSQTPSNKVTEKGKYVELRCDPISGHTALYWYRQSLGQGPEFLIYFQGTGAADDSGLPNDRFFAVRPEGSVSTLKIQRTERGDSAVYLCASSLTSQGVSGELFFGEGSRLTVL.

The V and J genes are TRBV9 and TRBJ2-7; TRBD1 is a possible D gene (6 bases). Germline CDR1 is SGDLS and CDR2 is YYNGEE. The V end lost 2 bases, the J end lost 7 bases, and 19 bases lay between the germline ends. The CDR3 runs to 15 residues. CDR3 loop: CASSVLDRPFGEQYF. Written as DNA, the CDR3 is TGTGCCAGCAGCGTTCTAGACAGGCCTTTTGGGGAGCAGTACTTC.

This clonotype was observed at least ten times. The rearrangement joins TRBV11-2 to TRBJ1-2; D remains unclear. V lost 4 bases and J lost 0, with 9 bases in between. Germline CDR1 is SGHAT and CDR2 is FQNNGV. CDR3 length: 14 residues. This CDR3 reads CASSSDLANYGYTF. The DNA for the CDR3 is TGTGCCAGCAGCTCAGATCTAGCTAACTATGGCTACACCTTC.

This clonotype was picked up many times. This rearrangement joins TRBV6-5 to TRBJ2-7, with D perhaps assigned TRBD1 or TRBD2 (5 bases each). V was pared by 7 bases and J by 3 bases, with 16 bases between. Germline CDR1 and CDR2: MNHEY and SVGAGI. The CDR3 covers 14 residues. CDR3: CASTPGHGGYEQYF. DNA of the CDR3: TGTGCCAGCACTCCAGGGCATGGAGGCTACGAGCAGTACTTC.

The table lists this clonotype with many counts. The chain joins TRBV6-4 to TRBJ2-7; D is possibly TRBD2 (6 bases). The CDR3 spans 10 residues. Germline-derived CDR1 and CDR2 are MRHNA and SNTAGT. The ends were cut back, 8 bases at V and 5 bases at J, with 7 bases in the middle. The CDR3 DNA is TGTGCCAGCCGACTAGACGAGCAGTACTTC. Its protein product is CASRLDEQYF.

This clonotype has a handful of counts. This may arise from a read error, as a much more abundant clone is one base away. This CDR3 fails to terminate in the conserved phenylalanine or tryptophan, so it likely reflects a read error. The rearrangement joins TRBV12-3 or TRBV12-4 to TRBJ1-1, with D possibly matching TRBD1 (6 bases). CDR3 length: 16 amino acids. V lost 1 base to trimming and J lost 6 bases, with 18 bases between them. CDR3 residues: CASSLESGGPSPEAFL. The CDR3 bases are TGTGCCAGCAGTTTAGAGTCCGGGGGCCCTTCGCCTGAAGCTTTCCTT.

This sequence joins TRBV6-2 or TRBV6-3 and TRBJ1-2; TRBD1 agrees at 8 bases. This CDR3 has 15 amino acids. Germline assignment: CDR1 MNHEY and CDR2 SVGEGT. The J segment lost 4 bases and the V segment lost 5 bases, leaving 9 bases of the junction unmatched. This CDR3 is CASSRSRTGTYGYTF. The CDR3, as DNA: TGTGCCAGCAGTCGATCCCGGACAGGGACCTATGGCTACACCTTC.

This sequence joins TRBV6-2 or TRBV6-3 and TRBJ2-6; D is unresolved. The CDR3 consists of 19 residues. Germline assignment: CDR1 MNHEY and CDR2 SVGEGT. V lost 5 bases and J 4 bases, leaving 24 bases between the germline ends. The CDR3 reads CASSSWNRASRAGANVLTF. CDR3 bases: TGTGCCAGCAGTAGTTGGAACCGGGCCTCCCGAGCGGGGGCCAACGTCCTGACTTTC.

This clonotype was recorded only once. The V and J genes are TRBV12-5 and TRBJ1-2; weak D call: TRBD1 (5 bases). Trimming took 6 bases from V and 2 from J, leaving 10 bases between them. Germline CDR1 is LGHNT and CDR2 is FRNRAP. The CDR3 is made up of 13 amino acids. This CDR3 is CASGQTVNYGYTF. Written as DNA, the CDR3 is TGTGCTAGTGGACAGACAGTAAACTATGGCTACACCTTC. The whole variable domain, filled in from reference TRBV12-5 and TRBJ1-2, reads DARVTQTPRHKVTEMGQEVTMRCQPILGHNTVFWYRQTMMQGLELLAYFRNRAPLDDSGMPKDRFSAEMPDATLATLKIQPSEPRDSAVYFCASGQTVNYGYTFGSGTRLTVV.

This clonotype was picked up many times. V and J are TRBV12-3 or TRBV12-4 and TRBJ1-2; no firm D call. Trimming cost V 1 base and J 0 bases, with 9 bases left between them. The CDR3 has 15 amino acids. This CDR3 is CASSLEAAANYGYTF. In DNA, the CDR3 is TGTGCCAGCAGTTTAGAGGCAGCTGCTAACTATGGCTACACCTTC.

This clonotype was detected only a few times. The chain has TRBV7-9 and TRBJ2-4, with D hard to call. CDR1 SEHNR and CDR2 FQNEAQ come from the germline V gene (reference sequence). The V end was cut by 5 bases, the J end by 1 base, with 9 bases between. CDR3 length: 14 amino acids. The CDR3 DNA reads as TGTGCCAGCAGCCCATTAAAGGCCAAAAACATTCAGTACTTC. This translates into CASSPLKAKNIQYF. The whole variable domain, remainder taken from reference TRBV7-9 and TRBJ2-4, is DTGVSQNPRHKITKRGQNVTFRCDPISEHNRLYWYRQTLGQGPEFLTYFQNEAQLEKSRLLSDRFSAERPKGSFSTLEIQRTEQGDSAMYLCASSPLKAKNIQYFGAGTRLSVL.

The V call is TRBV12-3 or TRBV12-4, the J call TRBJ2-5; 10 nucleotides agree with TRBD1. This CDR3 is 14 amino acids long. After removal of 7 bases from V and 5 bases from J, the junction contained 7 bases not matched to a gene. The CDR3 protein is CASTQGQGGETQYF. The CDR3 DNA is TGTGCCAGCACCCAAGGACAGGGGGGGGAGACCCAGTACTTC.

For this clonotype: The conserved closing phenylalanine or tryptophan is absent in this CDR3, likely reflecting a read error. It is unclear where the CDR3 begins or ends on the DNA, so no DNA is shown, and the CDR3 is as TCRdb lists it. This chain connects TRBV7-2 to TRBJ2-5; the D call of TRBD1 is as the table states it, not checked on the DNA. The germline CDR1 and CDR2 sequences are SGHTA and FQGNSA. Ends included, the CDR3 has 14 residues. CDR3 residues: CASSGTGSKETQDY.

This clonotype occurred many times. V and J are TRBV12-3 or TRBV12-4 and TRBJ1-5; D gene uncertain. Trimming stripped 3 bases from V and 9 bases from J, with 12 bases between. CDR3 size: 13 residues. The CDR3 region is CASSLSSERPQHF. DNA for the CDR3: TGTGCCAGCAGTTTGTCTTCTGAGAGGCCCCAGCATTTT.

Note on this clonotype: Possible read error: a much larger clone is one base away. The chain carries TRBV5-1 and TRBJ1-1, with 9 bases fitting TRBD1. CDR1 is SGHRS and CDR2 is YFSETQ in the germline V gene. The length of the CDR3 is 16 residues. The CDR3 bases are TGCGTCAGCAGCTTGGCCGGGACAGGGCTGAACACTGAAGCTTTCTTT. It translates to CVSSLAGTGLNTEAFF.

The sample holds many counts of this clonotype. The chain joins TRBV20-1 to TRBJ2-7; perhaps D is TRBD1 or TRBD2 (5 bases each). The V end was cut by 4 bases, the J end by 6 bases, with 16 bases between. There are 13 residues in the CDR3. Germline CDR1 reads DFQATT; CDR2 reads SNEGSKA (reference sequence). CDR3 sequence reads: CSANRDPGSEQYF. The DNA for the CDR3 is TGCAGTGCTAATAGGGACCCAGGTAGCGAGCAGTACTTC.

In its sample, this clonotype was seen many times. CDR3 in DNA: TGTGCCAGCAGCCCCTCTGACAGTTCCTCATACGAGCAGTACTTC. This translates into CASSPSDSSSYEQYF. The chain carries TRBV28 and TRBJ2-7; perhaps TRBD1 as D (5 bases). V shed 6 bases and J shed 4 bases, with 19 bases lying between them. The CDR3 sequence is 15 residues long. Germline-derived CDR1 and CDR2 are MDHEN and SYDVKM.

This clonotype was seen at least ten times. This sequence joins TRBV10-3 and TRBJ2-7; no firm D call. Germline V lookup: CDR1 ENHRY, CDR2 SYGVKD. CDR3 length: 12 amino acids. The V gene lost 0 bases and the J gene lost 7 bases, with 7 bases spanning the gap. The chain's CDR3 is CAISESVGEQYF. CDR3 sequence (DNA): TGTGCCATCAGTGAGTCGGTAGGAGAGCAGTACTTC.

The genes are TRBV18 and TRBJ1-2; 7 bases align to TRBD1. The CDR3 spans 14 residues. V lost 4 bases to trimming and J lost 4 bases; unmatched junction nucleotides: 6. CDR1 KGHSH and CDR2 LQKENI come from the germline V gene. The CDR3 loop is CASSRDRDGYGYTF. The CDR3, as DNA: TGTGCCAGCTCACGGGACAGAGACGGCTATGGCTACACCTTC.

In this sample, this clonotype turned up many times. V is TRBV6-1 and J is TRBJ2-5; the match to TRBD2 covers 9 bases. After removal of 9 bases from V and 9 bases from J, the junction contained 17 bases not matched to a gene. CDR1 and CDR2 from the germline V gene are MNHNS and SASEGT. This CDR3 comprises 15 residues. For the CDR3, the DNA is TGTGCCAGTTACCCAGGACTAGCGCCTCATGGGGCCCAGTACTTC. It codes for CASYPGLAPHGAQYF.

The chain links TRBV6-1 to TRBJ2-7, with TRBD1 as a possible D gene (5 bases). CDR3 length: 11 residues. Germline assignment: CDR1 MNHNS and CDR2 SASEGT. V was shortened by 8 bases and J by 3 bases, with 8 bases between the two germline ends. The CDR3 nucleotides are TGTGCCAGCGGACACCTCTACGAGCAGTACTTC. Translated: CASGHLYEQYF.

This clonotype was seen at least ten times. The CDR3 loop is CASSYDGRSGNTIYF. CDR3 coding DNA: TGTGCCAGCAGTTACGATGGCCGCTCTGGAAACACCATATATTTT. This chain links TRBV6-5 with TRBJ1-3; no definite D call. Trimming shortened V by 2 bases and J by 0 bases, and 8 bases separated the two germline ends. Germline CDR1 and CDR2: MNHEY and SVGAGI. CDR3 size: 15 residues.